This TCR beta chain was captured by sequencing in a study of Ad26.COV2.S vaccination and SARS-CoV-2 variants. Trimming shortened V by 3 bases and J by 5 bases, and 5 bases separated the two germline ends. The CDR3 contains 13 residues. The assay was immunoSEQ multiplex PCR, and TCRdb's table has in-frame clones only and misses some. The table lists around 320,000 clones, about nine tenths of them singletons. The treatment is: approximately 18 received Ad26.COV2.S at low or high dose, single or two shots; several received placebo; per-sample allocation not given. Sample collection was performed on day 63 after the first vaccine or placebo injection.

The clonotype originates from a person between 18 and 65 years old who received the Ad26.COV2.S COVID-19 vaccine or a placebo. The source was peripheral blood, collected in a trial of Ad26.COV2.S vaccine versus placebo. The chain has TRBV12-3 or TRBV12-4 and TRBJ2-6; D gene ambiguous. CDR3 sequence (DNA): TGTGCCAGCAGTTTCGGTCGGGCCAACGTCCTGACTTTC. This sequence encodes CASSFGRANVLTF.